Shown below are 9 T cell receptor beta chains from a single sample sequenced in a study of beta chain features in type 1 diabetes. Isolated RNA was reverse transcribed in full, so expressed TCRB transcripts were sequenced. Method: immunoSEQ multiplex PCR; TCRdb's copy keeps in-frame clones and lacks some. The table has 40,000 to 45,000 clones, approximately 49% seen once. Sequencing input: central memory CD4+ T cells from blood. The receptors were sampled from a woman younger than 30 in good health.

This clone was detected only a few times. The rearrangement links TRBV29-1 to TRBJ1-1, with D possibly TRBD1 on 6 matching bases. Germline loops: CDR1 SQVTM, CDR2 ANQGSEA. The ends were cut back, 4 bases at V and 7 bases at J, with 16 bases in the middle. This CDR3 comprises 13 residues. The CDR3 DNA reads TGCAGCGTTGTCGGGCAGGGGCGAGGTGAAGCTTTCTTT. Protein product: CSVVGQGRGEAFF.

This clone was picked up a small number of times. The chain couples TRBV5-1 to TRBJ1-2, with D perhaps matching TRBD1 (6 bases). Trimming removed 4 bases at V and 0 bases at J, with 13 bases between. Per the germline V gene, CDR1 is SGHRS and CDR2 is YFSETQ. CDR3 length: 15 amino acids. CDR3 nucleotides: TGCGCCAGCAGCGCGCTGACAGGTTCTAACTATGGCTACACCTTC. Amino acids: CASSALTGSNYGYTF.

This clone came up a few times. The CDR3 region has the DNA TGTGCCAGCAGCTTGCCCTCCCGCGAGCAGTACTTC. This translates into CASSLPSREQYF. The chain has TRBV5-6 and TRBJ2-7; D ambiguous. CDR3 size: 12 residues. CDR1 and CDR2 from the germline V gene are SGHDT and YYEEEE. V lost 1 base and J 6 bases, leaving 8 bases between the germline ends.

This chain connects TRBV2 to TRBJ1-3, with TRBD1 matching over 7 bases. Unmatched junction bases numbered 4, after V lost 5 bases and J lost 0 bases. The CDR3 has 15 amino acids. Germline V CDR1 and CDR2: SNHLY, FYNNEI. In nucleotides, the CDR3 is TGTGCCAGCAGTATGGACAGGAACTCTGGAAACACCATATATTTT. This translates into CASSMDRNSGNTIYF.

The CDR3 region is CASSPDRVYEQYF. DNA of the CDR3: TGTGCCAGCTCACCAGATCGAGTCTACGAGCAGTACTTC. The chain couples TRBV18 to TRBJ2-7; no definite D call. V lost 2 bases and J lost 3, with 8 bases in between. The CDR3 runs to 13 residues. The germline gives CDR1 KGHSH, CDR2 LQKENI.

V gene TRBV6-5 combines with J gene TRBJ2-7; tentative D call: TRBD2 (5 bases). V shed 8 bases and J shed 3 bases, with 8 bases lying between them. The V gene's germline CDR1 is MNHEY and CDR2 SVGAGI. The CDR3 extends over 11 amino acids. CDR3 amino acids: CASEGNYEQYF. In DNA, the CDR3 is TGTGCCAGCGAGGGAAACTACGAGCAGTACTTC.

The CDR3 spells CASSLRPGQGGYEQYF. The DNA for the CDR3 is TGTGCCAGCAGCTTAAGGCCGGGACAGGGGGGGTACGAGCAGTACTTC. The chain joins TRBV7-2 to TRBJ2-7; 11 positions match TRBD1. Germline trimming cut 2 bases from V and 4 bases from J; bases unmatched to any gene: 7. The CDR3 runs to 16 residues. In germline, CDR1 is SGHTA, CDR2 FQGNSA.

This clone was seen only a few times. V gene TRBV5-4 combines with J gene TRBJ1-1; a weak D match, TRBD1 (5 bases). This CDR3 is built from 13 residues. Trimming took off 4 bases at V and 1 base at J, with 8 bases between the two ends. Germline lookup yields CDR1 SGHNT and CDR2 YYREEE (reference sequence). The CDR3, as DNA: TGTGCCAGCAGCATCGACAGGAACACTGAAGCTTTCTTT. Encoded protein: CASSIDRNTEAFF.

The CDR3 DNA reads as TGTGCCAGTAGTGTCAATGGAGGGACAGGGTATGAGCAGTTCTTC. This sequence encodes CASSVNGGTGYEQFF. The chain links TRBV19 to TRBJ2-1; 9 nucleotides agree with TRBD1. V trimming: 5 bases; J trimming: 8 bases; junction bases outside the gene matches: 10. CDR3 length: 15 amino acids. CDR1 LNHDA and CDR2 SQIVND come from the germline V gene (reference sequence).